The 10 T cell receptor beta chains given below trace back to one sample, sequenced in a study of Graves' ophthalmopathy and Graves' hyperthyroidism listed by TCRdb under 2018. This sample was sequenced with an Illumina HiSeq 2000. TCR beta CDR3 regions were amplified from RNA transcripts for repertoire sequencing. The first round of RT-PCR was done with HTBI primers and the Qiagen OneStep RT-PCR kit, and was followed by a second round of multiplex PCR, then size selection and purification. Clones were called with MiXCR by TCRdb after fastp trimmed the public reads at Q25, and only in-frame beta chains were retained. All rows with the same CDR3 protein become a single entry with the most common DNA and genes. The sample table contains hundreds of thousands of distinct CDR3 sequences; only one count was recorded for about 41% of them. The top ten clones comprise more than 3% of the sample. The sequenced sample consisted of peripheral blood. These receptors all stem from an adult man with Graves' ophthalmopathy.

This clonotype showed up just a few times. J is TRBJ1-6 and V is TRBV12-3 or TRBV12-4; D remains unclear. V was clipped by 1 base and J by 0 bases, with 10 bases between them. This CDR3 has 17 residues. Written as DNA, the CDR3 is TGTGCCAGCAGTTTAGGCAGAAAAAGCTCCTATAATTCACCCCTCCACTTT. It codes for CASSLGRKSSYNSPLHF.

This clonotype has more than one count but fewer than ten. The chain uses TRBV20-1 and TRBJ2-5; the match to TRBD2 covers 8 bases. CDR1 is DFQATT and CDR2 is SNEGSKA in the germline V gene (reference sequence). This CDR3 contains 15 residues. Trimming removed 1 base from V and 2 bases from J; junction bases left unmatched: 6. CDR3 DNA sequence: TGCAGTGCTAGAGCGGGGGGGACTTCTCAAGAGACCCAGTACTTC. This sequence encodes CSARAGGTSQETQYF.

There are many counts of this clonotype. The V call is TRBV7-9, the J call TRBJ1-5; perhaps TRBD1 as D (5 bases). Germline-derived CDR1 and CDR2 are SEHNR and FQNEAQ (reference sequence). This CDR3 is 14 amino acids long. V lost 3 bases and J lost 6, with 12 bases in between. The DNA of the CDR3 is TGTGCCAGCAGCTTGGGGGAAAGGATTCAGCCCCAGCATTTT. Its protein product is CASSLGERIQPQHF.

This clonotype was picked up many times. The rearrangement links TRBV20-1 to TRBJ2-7; D may be TRBD1 or TRBD2 (6 bases each). This CDR3 has 14 residues. V dropped 0 bases and J dropped 3 bases, with 12 bases sitting between them. Germline lookup yields CDR1 DFQATT and CDR2 SNEGSKA (reference sequence). CDR3 sequence reads: CSARDPKGGYEQYF. CDR3 nucleotides: TGCAGTGCTAGAGATCCGAAGGGGGGCTACGAGCAGTACTTC.

This clonotype was recorded many times. This sequence joins TRBV7-9 and TRBJ2-5, with TRBD2 as a possible D gene (6 bases). Germline CDR1 is SEHNR and CDR2 is FQNEAQ (reference sequence). Trimming cost V 2 bases and J 3 bases, with 7 bases left between them. The CDR3 has 13 amino acids. The CDR3 sequence: CASSLIAEETQYF. CDR3 coding DNA: TGTGCCAGCAGCTTAATAGCGGAAGAGACCCAGTACTTC.

This clonotype was observed a handful of times. J is TRBJ2-5 and V is TRBV27; TRBD2 aligns across 10 bases. V trimming: 6 bases; J trimming: 13 bases; junction bases outside the gene matches: 14. CDR1 and CDR2 from the germline V gene are MNHEY and SMNVEV (reference sequence). This CDR3 has 14 amino acids. This chain's CDR3 is CASRPAGGGLKLYF. The CDR3 DNA reads TGTGCCAGCAGACCAGCGGGAGGGGGACTAAAGTTGTACTTC.

In its sample, this clonotype was seen a few times. This chain connects TRBV20-1 to TRBJ2-7; the match to TRBD1 covers 8 bases. V shed 5 bases, J shed 2 bases, and the junction held 8 bases outside the gene matches. The CDR3 runs to 14 residues. Germline V gene lookup returns CDR1 DFQATT and CDR2 SNEGSKA (reference sequence). CDR3 in amino acids: CSASRDRHTYEQYF. CDR3 DNA: TGCAGTGCTTCCCGGGACAGGCACACCTACGAGCAGTACTTC.

The rearrangement joins TRBV29-1 to TRBJ2-5, with 7 bases matching TRBD2. V gave up 4 bases and J gave up 2 bases; unmatched junction bases: 7. The CDR3 loop spans 14 amino acids. Germline CDR1 SQVTM, CDR2 ANQGSEA. The CDR3 protein is CSVVGEGGQETQYF. Here the CDR3 DNA reads TGCAGCGTTGTGGGTGAGGGAGGGCAAGAGACCCAGTACTTC.

The count of this clonotype is one. This chain links TRBV7-8 with TRBJ1-6; tentative D call: TRBD1 (5 bases). The CDR3 sequence is 17 residues long. Germline V lookup: CDR1 SGHVS, CDR2 FQNEAQ. Trimming removed 6 bases at V and 7 bases at J, with 22 bases between. The CDR3 region has the DNA TGTGCCAGCAGGCGAACGGTACCGGGACGGTACAATTCACCCCTCCACTTT. Translation gives CASRRTVPGRYNSPLHF.

This clonotype was recorded many times. The chain recombines TRBV29-1 with TRBJ1-2, with TRBD1 identical over 7 bases. V shed 2 bases and J 7 bases; nucleotides not matched to a gene: 4. This CDR3 has 12 residues. Germline V gives CDR1 SQVTM, CDR2 ANQGSEA. The CDR3: CSVERTGFGYTF. The CDR3 region has the DNA TGCAGCGTTGAACGGACAGGTTTTGGCTACACCTTC.